This T cell receptor beta chain derives from a study of cytomegalovirus exposure and HLA in healthy donors. Study results and caveats: Roughly even sequencing depth across donors was the assumption behind the presence/absence analyses. The authors later linked a missense DCLRE1C variant to TCR beta V- and J-gene trimming.

With 60 Vbeta and 13 Jbeta primers, the PCR was carried out. The table came from immunoSEQ multiplex PCR; TCRdb's copy has only in-frame clones and leaves some out. This table has under 150,000 clones, about 80% appearing once. Nominally healthy donors provided the samples, though records likely missed some immune exposures. Of note for this clone: Its antigen is currently unknown.

The sequence derives from a male donor in good health and CMV-seronegative. Sequencing used PBMCs.

CDR3 protein: CASTTGLSTDTQYF. In nucleotides, the CDR3 is TGTGCCTCAACGACAGGTCTAAGCACAGATACGCAGTATTTT. The rearrangement uses TRBV30 and TRBJ2-3; D may be TRBD1 (6 bases). This CDR3 spans 14 amino acids. CDR1 is GTSNPN, CDR2 SVGIG, per germline (reference sequence). Trimming shortened V by 7 bases and J by 0 bases, and 14 bases separated the two germline ends.